This T cell receptor (beta chain) derives from a study of PD-1 blockade in classical Hodgkin lymphoma (dated by TCRdb to 2018 to 2020). Study-level background: Nivolumab dosing was 3 mg/kg intravenously every 2 weeks, continuing until either disease progression or unacceptable toxicity. A peripheral blood immune signature of response to PD-1 blockade in classical Hodgkin lymphoma was defined using TCR beta sequencing and CyTOF. The paper's findings and limits, for the study overall: Baseline TCR diversity was reported as lower in newly diagnosed patients than in healthy donors, and lower still in relapsed/refractory patients. Patients starting nivolumab less than 1 year after ASCT had lower diversity and were excluded from later analyses to avoid confounding by immune reconstitution. A significant rise by C4D1 was seen in CD4+ but not CD8+ TCR diversity (p=0.0027 vs p=0.16), with the rise being most apparent in complete responders (p=0.02). The study was restricted to a single clinical trial cohort, and the causes of repertoire differences, possibly disease activity or prior therapy, were left undefined. Among trial patients, those achieving complete response had baseline diversity similar to that of newly diagnosed patients, while diversity was significantly lower in partial responders and progressors.

Trimmed from V: 2 bases; trimmed from J: 13 bases; junction bases lacking a gene match: 8. The CDR3 contains 13 residues, cysteine and phenylalanine counted. Only CDR3 DNA is held: 39 bases, read in frame from base 1. The sample's time point label is to be understood as: cycle 4 day 1 (C4D1), after 6 weeks of nivolumab. All trial patients had relapsed after autologous stem cell transplantation, with cohorts A, B and C differing in prior brentuximab vedotin exposure. A total of fewer than 70 patients with relapsed/refractory classical Hodgkin lymphoma made up the trial cohort, and each patient's best overall response was complete response, partial response or progressive disease. Single-agent nivolumab was administered to trial patients in the multi-cohort phase II CheckMate 205 trial. An independent review committee assessed best overall response using the 2007 International Working Group response criteria. PBMCs from the trial were collected at three points: immediately before nivolumab initiation (C1D1), and during therapy at cycle 2 day 1 and cycle 4 day 1. Peripheral blood was collected in 8 mL Vacutainer Cell Preparation Tubes, from which PBMCs were isolated by centrifugation and then cryopreserved.

Genomic DNA was extracted with the Qiagen DNeasy kit from unsorted PBMCs and from negatively selected CD4+ and CD8+ fractions. Amplification of TCR beta CDR3 regions was done by immunoSEQ multiplex PCR with primers that anneal to V and J segments. A synthetic immune receptor repertoire was used to minimize amplification bias, and any remaining bias was removed computationally after sequencing. Under the source paper's analysis protocol: Custom Python scripts were used to quantify repertoire diversity as the Shannon entropy index. Unsorted, CD4+ and CD8+ repertoires were analyzed separately, except for combined analyses in which CD4+ and CD8+ sequences were merged in silico. A clone was considered expanded if an increase in frequency of at least 2-fold after treatment relative to C1D1 was found, and a pseudocount of 0.5 was applied to clones undetected at baseline. Singleton clones were defined as clones with 0 or 1 copy at C1D1, and non-singleton clones were defined as clones with 2 or more copies. Clones expanded in unsorted samples were assigned a CD4+, CD8+ or unknown annotation through matching of protein sequences in sorted samples from the same patient. Wilcoxon tests on paired samples were used to test changes in diversity from C1D1 to C4D1. TCRdb provides this immuneACCESS table in a form limited to in-frame rearrangements. Some clones are lacking; in checked studies, under half of them reflect an unresolved V gene, and why the rest are absent is not known. The V and J calls and clone size are taken from that table; D and trimming were inferred from the DNA. This sample gives under 25,000 clones in total; roughly 72% of them show up just once. Clones ranked in the top ten supply roughly two fifths of the sample.

This clone was counted once. Its recognized antigen is unknown. Base qualities are not recorded, but no much larger clone differs from it by a single base. This clonotype was sampled from a human donor with classical Hodgkin lymphoma. The rearranged segments are TRBV23-1 and TRBJ2-1, with 7 bases aligning to TRBD1. TRBV23-1 is treated as an ORF (open reading frame) with a function not yet certain. This specimen was peripheral blood mononuclear cells (PBMCs), taken before the fourth cycle of nivolumab. The CDR3 in this case is CASSQPAQGEQFF. DNA sequence: TGCGCCAGCAGTCAACCCGCCCAGGGGGAACAGTTCTTC.